This T cell receptor beta chain was identified during a study of regulatory T cells in long-lasting Graves disease (dated by TCRdb to about 2021). For context, the study as a whole: Persistent Graves' disease meant more than 5 years of antithyroid drug treatment with TSH receptor autoantibodies that stayed positive. This study used TCR sequencing and RNA sequencing of peripheral blood to compare persistent Graves' disease patients against newly diagnosed Graves' disease patients. The study was registered as a clinical trial and conducted in China. TCR sequencing covered roughly 13 persistent and roughly 20 newly diagnosed Graves' disease patients, around 33 samples in total. In the clinical cohort, patients with persistent Graves' disease had used antithyroid drugs for an average of around ten years.

Receptors were amplified or captured by multiplex PCR. The reads were generated on an Illumina HiSeq 4000. TCR beta libraries were built with iRepertoire HTBI primers and Arm-PCR amplification of CDR3 regions. Before sequencing, the PCR products went through gel purification. In the source study's methods: Gene usage analysis of CDR3 amino acid clonotypes used the roughly 60 TRBV and approximately 13 TRBJ segments found across samples. COPE and FqMerger were used to merge the filtered high-quality paired reads into contigs. Contigs were aligned with BLAST to IMGT TRBV, TRBD and TRBJ reference genes, and CDR3 was defined per IMGT. Any clonotype with a frequency above 0.1% was classified as a highly expanded clone. Shannon entropy served as the measure of repertoire diversity, while the Gini coefficient captured V-J evenness. A clonotype was considered public if more than one individual shared it. Through fastp at Q25 and MiXCR, TCRdb rebuilt clones from the public reads, retaining in-frame beta chains. Each CDR3 protein appears once, grouped with its most common genes and DNA. V and J calls and clone size were set by TCRdb, not the authors. The sample data list approximately 440,000 distinct CDR3 sequences, and about a quarter of these were observed just once. Approximately 28% of the sample belongs to the ten largest clones.

Taken from cysteine to phenylalanine, the CDR3 has 16 residues. The entry retains the CDR3 DNA only, 48 bases that are in frame from base 1. CDR1 is given as SEHNR and CDR2 as FQNEAQ, both from the germline V gene (reference sequence). Trimming removed 0 bases from V and 13 bases from J, leaving 21 bases between the germline ends. This clonotype was seen a handful of times. Its specific antigen is unknown. No base quality information exists; no much larger clone differs at one position. General findings and caveats noted by the study authors: Patients with persistent disease shared more public clonotypes (under 3,000) than newly diagnosed patients did (around 930). The authors noted that the small sample size was a limitation that may lower accuracy. Persistent disease showed preferential use of TRBV28, TRBJ1-2 and TRBJ2-5, whereas newly diagnosed disease favored TRBV20-1 and TRBJ2-1. Compared with newly diagnosed patients, patients with persistent Graves' disease had lower TCR Shannon entropy and fewer highly expanded clones, which suggests clonal expansion. Because the primary lesion, thyroid tissue, could not be accessed, the study looked at peripheral blood alone. Sequencing and analysis were restricted to the TCR beta chain.

The time point label, read with the paper, signifies: persistent/refractory GD, antithyroid drugs over 5 years with positive TRAb. For both TCR sequencing and RNA sequencing, RNA was extracted from PBMCs using TRIzol. The diagnosis of Graves' disease was made according to American Thyroid Association guidelines. The patients came from an endocrinology department in Xi'an, China. Each patient gave around 9.2 milliliters of peripheral blood, collected in an EDTA anticoagulant tube. Ficoll Paque Plus density gradient separation was used to isolate PBMCs, and no further T cell sorting was performed. An Agilent 2100 Bioanalyzer and agarose gel were used to check RNA quality, while a NanoDrop 2000 measured RNA concentration.

Sequences were derived from peripheral blood mononuclear cells (PBMCs), sampled when the disease was refractory, from a patient treated with antithyroid drugs. Rearrangement joined TRBV7-9 to TRBJ1-4, with TRBD1 perhaps the D gene, on 5 matching bases. This clonotype was sampled from a female donor with Graves disease. The CDR3 sequence is CASSLASRGPHLGLFF. The nucleotide sequence is TGTGCCAGCAGCTTAGCGAGCCGGGGCCCCCATCTGGGACTGTTTTTT.